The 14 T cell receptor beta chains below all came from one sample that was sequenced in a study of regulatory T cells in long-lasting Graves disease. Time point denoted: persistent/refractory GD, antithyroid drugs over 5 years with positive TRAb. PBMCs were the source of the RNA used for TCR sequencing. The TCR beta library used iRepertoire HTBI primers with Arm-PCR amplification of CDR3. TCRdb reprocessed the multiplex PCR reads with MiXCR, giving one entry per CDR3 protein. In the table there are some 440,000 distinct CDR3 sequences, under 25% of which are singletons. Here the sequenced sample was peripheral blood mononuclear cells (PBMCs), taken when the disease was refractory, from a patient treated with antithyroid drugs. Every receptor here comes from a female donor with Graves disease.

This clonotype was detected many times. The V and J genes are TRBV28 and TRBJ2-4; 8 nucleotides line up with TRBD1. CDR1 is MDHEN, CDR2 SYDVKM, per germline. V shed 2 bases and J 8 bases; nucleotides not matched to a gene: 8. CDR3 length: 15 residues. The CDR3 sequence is CASSLSRGQGDIQYF. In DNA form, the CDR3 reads TGTGCCAGCAGTTTAAGTCGAGGACAGGGTGACATTCAGTACTTC.

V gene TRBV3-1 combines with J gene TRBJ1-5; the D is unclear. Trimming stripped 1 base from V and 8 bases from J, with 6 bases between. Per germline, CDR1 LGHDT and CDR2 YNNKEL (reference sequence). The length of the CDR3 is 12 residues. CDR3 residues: CASSQGGEPQHF. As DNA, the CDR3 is TGTGCCAGCAGCCAAGGAGGTGAGCCCCAGCATTTT.

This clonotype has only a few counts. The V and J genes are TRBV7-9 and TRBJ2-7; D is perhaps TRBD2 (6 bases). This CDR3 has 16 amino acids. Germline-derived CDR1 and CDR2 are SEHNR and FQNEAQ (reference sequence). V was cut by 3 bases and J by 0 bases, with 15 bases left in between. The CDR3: CASSFAGSWSSYEQYF. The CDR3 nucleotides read TGTGCCAGCAGCTTCGCCGGGAGTTGGAGCTCCTACGAGCAGTACTTC.

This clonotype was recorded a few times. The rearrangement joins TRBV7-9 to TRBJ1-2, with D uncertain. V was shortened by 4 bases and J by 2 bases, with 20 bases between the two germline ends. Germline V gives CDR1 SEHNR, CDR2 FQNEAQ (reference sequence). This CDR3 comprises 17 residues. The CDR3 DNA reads TGTGCCAGCAGCTCGACGGAACGGATCCTAAGAAACTATGGCTACACCTTC. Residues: CASSSTERILRNYGYTF.

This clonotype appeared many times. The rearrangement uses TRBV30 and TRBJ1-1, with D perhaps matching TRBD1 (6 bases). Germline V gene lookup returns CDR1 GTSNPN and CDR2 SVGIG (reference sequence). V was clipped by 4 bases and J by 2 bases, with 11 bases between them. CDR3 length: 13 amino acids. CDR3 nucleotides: TGTGCCTGGATGGACAGACCTAACACTGAAGCTTTCTTT. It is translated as CAWMDRPNTEAFF.

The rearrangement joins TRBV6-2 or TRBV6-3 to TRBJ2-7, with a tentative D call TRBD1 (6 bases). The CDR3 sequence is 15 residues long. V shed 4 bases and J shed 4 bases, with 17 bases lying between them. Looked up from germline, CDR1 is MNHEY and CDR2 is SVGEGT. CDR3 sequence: CASSSPGQWAYEQYF. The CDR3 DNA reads TGTGCCAGCAGTTCTCCAGGACAGTGGGCATACGAGCAGTACTTC.

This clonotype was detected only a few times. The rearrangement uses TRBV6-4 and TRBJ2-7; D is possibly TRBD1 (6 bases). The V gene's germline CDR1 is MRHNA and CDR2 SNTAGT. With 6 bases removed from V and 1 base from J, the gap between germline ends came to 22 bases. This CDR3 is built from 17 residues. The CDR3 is CASSFGHRDTMSYEQYF. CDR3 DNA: TGTGCCAGCAGCTTCGGACACCGGGACACCATGTCCTACGAGCAGTACTTC.

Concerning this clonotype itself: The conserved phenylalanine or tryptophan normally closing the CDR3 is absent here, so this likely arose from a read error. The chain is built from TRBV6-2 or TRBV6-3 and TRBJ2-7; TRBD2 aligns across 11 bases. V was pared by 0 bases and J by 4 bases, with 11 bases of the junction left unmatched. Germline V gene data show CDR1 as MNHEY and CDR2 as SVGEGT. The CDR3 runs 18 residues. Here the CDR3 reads CASSYSTSGTSGKYEQYL. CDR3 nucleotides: TGTGCCAGCAGTTACTCGACCAGCGGGACTAGCGGAAAGTACGAGCAGTACCTC.

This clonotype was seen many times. The CDR3 coding sequence is TGTGCCAGCAGTTTAAATCGAGAACCGGGACAGGGGTTCCCTGAAGCTTTCTTT. It yields the protein CASSLNREPGQGFPEAFF. The chain carries TRBV12-3 or TRBV12-4 and TRBJ1-1; 10 positions agree with TRBD1. J lost 6 bases, V lost 2 bases, and 15 bases had no gene match. This CDR3 region has 18 residues.

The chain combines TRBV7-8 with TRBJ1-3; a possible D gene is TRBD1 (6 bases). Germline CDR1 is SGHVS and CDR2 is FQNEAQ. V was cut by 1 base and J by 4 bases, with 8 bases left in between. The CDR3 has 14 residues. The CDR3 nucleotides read TGTGCCAGCAGCTTAGACAGGGCAGGAAACACCATATATTTT. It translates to CASSLDRAGNTIYF.

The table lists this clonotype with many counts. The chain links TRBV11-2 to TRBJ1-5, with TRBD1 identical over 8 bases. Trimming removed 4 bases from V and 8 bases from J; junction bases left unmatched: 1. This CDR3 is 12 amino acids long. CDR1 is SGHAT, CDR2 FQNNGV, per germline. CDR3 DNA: TGTGCCAGCAGCTGGGGACAGGAGCCCCAGCATTTT. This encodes CASSWGQEPQHF.

The CDR3 region has the DNA TGTGCCAGCAGCTTAGATAACACCTACGAGCAGTACTTC. Encoded protein: CASSLDNTYEQYF. The V gene is TRBV7-9, the J gene TRBJ2-7; D not certain. V was clipped by 1 base and J by 2 bases, with 6 bases between them. Germline assignment: CDR1 SEHNR and CDR2 FQNEAQ (reference sequence). CDR3 length: 13 amino acids. Looking up the rest from reference TRBV7-9 and TRBJ2-7 gives the full variable domain: DTGVSQNPRHKITKRGQNVTFRCDPISEHNRLYWYRQTLGQGPEFLTYFQNEAQLEKSRLLSDRFSAERPKGSFSTLEIQRTEQGDSAMYLCASSLDNTYEQYFGPGTRLTVT.

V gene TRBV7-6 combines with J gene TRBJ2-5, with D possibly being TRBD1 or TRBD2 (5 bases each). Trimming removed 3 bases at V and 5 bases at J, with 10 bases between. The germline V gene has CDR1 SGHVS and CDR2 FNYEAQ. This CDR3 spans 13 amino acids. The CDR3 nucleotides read TGTGCCAGCAGCTTCCCTGGGGACGAGACCCAGTACTTC. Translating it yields CASSFPGDETQYF.

The CDR3 DNA sequence: TGTGCCAGCAGCCTACAGTGGATTAATTCACCCCTCCACTTT. This codes for CASSLQWINSPLHF. The gene calls are TRBV3-1 and TRBJ1-6; D gene uncertain. V lost 4 bases and J lost 6, with 10 bases in between. The germline V gene has CDR1 LGHDT and CDR2 YNNKEL (reference sequence). The CDR3 loop spans 14 amino acids.